This TCR beta chain emerged from a study of vaccination and CD4 T cells after COVID-19 (dated 2022 in TCRdb). With respect to the entire study: Every convalescent patient had a positive nasal swab PCR test for SARS-CoV-2, with mild disease in 8 to 10 patients and severe disease in one. In over 8 COVID-19 convalescent patients and a handful of infection-naive healthy vaccine recipients, researchers compared the spike-specific CD4+ TCR repertoire from before mRNA vaccination with the repertoire from after. Overlapping spike peptide pools from SARS-CoV-2 and from the common cold coronaviruses HCoV-NL63, HCoV-OC43 and HCoV-229E were used as culture stimuli. Control cultures used a CEFX viral epitope pool as positive control, an HIV-1 Nef peptide pool as negative control, or no peptide. Post-vaccine blood samples were obtained a median of approximately 74 days after the second vaccine dose, with a range of roughly 12 to 250 days. Six males and four females were included in the convalescent cohort, with two Hispanic individuals, seven Caucasians, two Asians and one multiracial person represented. Post-COVID blood samples were collected from convalescent patients a median of roughly 100 days after diagnosis, with a range of roughly 35 to 180 days. Each participant got two doses of either the Pfizer-BioNTech BNT162b2 vaccine (n=8) or the Moderna mRNA-1273 vaccine (n=2). The paper as a whole reports these results and caveats: Only a relatively small number of convalescent patients were included in the study, and early timepoints following natural infection were not analyzed. The median number of SARS-CoV-2-reactive clonotypes rose from roughly 20 after infection to 38 after vaccination, but the change was not significant. Of the vaccine-specific clones found in convalescent patients, nearly all (304 of 307) were mono-reactive for SARS-CoV-2 spike instead of being cross-reactive with common cold coronaviruses. Among the post-vaccine SARS-CoV-2-reactive clones in convalescent patients, a median about 86% showed up only after vaccination, which suggests vaccine-specific priming.

Taken from cysteine to phenylalanine, the CDR3 has 15 residues. The entry retains the CDR3 DNA only, 45 bases that are in frame from base 1. V lost 10 bases and J lost 5 bases, and the count of bases not matched to a germline gene is 10. For CDR1 and CDR2, the germline V gene lists SNHLY and FYNNEI. Concerning this clonotype: The antigen it recognizes is unknown. No qualities accompany the bases; no much larger clone lies one base away.

Receptor libraries were prepared by PCR. At the Johns Hopkins FTIC core, DNA from the cultured CD4+ T cells underwent TCR sequencing with the Oncomine TCR Beta short-read assay. The QIAamp micro DNA kit was used to extract genomic DNA from the cultured CD4+ T cells. Oncomine TCR Beta libraries from cultured CD4+ T cells were pooled using unique dual indexes and sequenced on an Illumina iSeq 100. For the original study's pipeline: Non-productive sequences were filtered out, and CDR3s that did not start with C, did not end with F or W, or were shorter than 7 amino acids were discarded. Antigen-specific clonotypes were identified using the MANAFEST web application through comparison of peptide-stimulated wells with reference and other culture wells. For a clone to be called positive, the clone needed an FDR below 0.05, an odds ratio above 5, and a productive frequency above 0.1% in at least two of three replicate wells. Cross-reactive clonotypes were defined as significantly expanded in both SARS-CoV-2 spike wells and at least one common cold coronavirus spike condition. CDR3 homology was assessed with Levenshtein distances (stringdist) and unrooted phylogenetic trees (ape) in R version 3.6.1. The public reads were reanalyzed by TCRdb: fastp trimming at Q25, MiXCR alignment, in-frame beta chains only. For every CDR3 protein sequence, its rows merge into one entry that carries the most common genes and DNA. TCRdb's processing, not the authors' own work, is the source of the V and J calls. The sample table shows approximately 15,000 distinct CDR3 sequences, and 60% to 70% are seen once. More than 5% of the sample is taken by the ten largest.

According to the study, the label for this sample's treatment or condition signals: approximately 9-day PBMC culture with coronavirus spike peptide pools or control peptides (ViraFEST assay). To expand antigen-specific T cells with peptide pools and then pick out the expanded clonotypes through TCR sequencing, the study relied on the ViraFEST assay. The convalescent patients' positive SARS-CoV-2 PCR tests were from March to December 2020, which was before the Alpha, Beta and Delta variants emerged in the United States. Each well held two million PBMCs cultured with approximately 9.1 ug/ml peptide pools in IMDM containing roughly 5% human AB serum and 10 IU/ml IL-2. On days 3 and 7, half of the culture medium was replaced with fresh IL-2-containing medium. After nine to eleven days of culture, CD4+ T cells were isolated by negative selection with the EasySep CD4+ T cell isolation kit. PBMCs were separated from whole blood using Ficoll-Paque Plus gradient centrifugation and then either used fresh or cryopreserved at -140C. In general, triplicate wells were set up for every culture condition.

The sample consisted of CD4+ T cells from blood, cultured in vitro. The TCR comes from a human donor who had recovered from COVID-19. The chain is made from TRBV2 and TRBJ1-5; the central 11 bases match TRBD1. The CDR3 region: CATKGTGGFDQPQHF. Here is the DNA: TGTGCCACAAAGGGGACAGGGGGATTTGATCAGCCCCAGCATTTT.